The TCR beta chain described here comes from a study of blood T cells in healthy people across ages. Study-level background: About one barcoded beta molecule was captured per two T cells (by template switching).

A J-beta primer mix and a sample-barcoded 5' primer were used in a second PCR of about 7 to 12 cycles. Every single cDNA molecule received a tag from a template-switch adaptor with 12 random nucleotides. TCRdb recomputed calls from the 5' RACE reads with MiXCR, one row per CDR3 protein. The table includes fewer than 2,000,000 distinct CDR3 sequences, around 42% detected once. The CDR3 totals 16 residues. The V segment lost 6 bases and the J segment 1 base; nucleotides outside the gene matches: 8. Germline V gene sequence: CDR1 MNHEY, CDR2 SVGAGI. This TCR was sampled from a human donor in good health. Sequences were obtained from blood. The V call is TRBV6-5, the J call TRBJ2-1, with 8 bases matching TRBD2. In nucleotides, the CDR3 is TGTGCCAGCAGGGGCTTAGCGGGGCCGTCCTACAATGAGCAGTTCTTC. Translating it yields CASRGLAGPSYNEQFF.